The clone carrying this T cell receptor beta chain was observed many times. TCRdb analysed the 5' RACE reads with MiXCR anew, one entry per CDR3 protein. In the table there are about 47,000 distinct CDR3 sequences, about 28% of which are singletons. The germline V gene has CDR1 DFQATT and CDR2 SNEGSKA (reference sequence). There are 17 residues in the CDR3. The TCR was taken from a female donor with breast cancer. Sequencing input: naive CD4+ T cells sorted from blood. Subset indicated: naive CD4+ T cells, CD4+CD45RA+CD25-. V gene TRBV20-1 combines with J gene TRBJ2-3, with D unresolved. CDR3 DNA sequence: TGCAGCGCGACACGCTTGTTCGGCGGAGCGAGCACAGATACGCAGTATTTT. Its protein product is CSATRLFGGASTDTQYF.